This TCR beta chain was sequenced in a study of cytomegalovirus exposure and HLA in healthy donors. Trimming took 5 bases from V and 8 from J; bases not matched to a gene: 11. CDR3 length equals 13 residues. Germline CDR1 reads SQVTM; CDR2 reads ANQGSEA. Here immunoSEQ multiplex PCR was the method, and the copy in TCRdb shows in-frame clones only, minus some. Among fewer than 200,000 clones, approximately 86% were seen once, and the ten largest hold 2% to 2.5%. As for this clone: Antigen unknown.

Notes on the study in general: The study listed roughly 160 cytomegalovirus-associated TCR beta chains. Researchers reported that three CMV-associated chains were confirmed in vitro as CMV antigen-specific.

The sequenced sample consisted of PBMCs. V usage is TRBV29-1 and J usage is TRBJ1-2; 7 bases line up with TRBD1. The receptor comes from a woman in her late teens or twenties in good health and CMV-seronegative. CDR3 loop: CSVPSRQGWGYTF. The CDR3 nucleotides are TGCAGCGTTCCATCGAGACAGGGTTGGGGCTACACCTTC. The full variable domain, with the rest looked up from reference TRBV29-1 and TRBJ1-2, is SAVISQKPSRDICQRGTSLTIQCQVDSQVTMMFWYRQQPGQSLTLIATANQGSEATYESGFVIDKFPISRPNLTFSTLTVSNMSPEDSSIYLCSVPSRQGWGYTFGSGTRLTVV.